This T cell receptor beta chain was obtained from a study of identical twins. From germline, CDR1 is SQVTM and CDR2 ANQGSEA. The CDR3 is made up of 12 amino acids. Between the trimmed V and J ends, which lost 5 bases and 0 bases, there was a span of 8 bases. TCRdb called the 5' RACE reads again in MiXCR, with one record for every CDR3 protein. The repertoire holds 650,000 to 750,000 distinct CDR3 sequences, with about 20% as singletons. These data are also associated with another study on T cells expressing NK-cell markers. Per that paper: The TCR beta repertoires originated in sorted CD3+CD56+NKG2C+, CD3+CD56+NKG2C- and CD3+CD56-NKG2C+ T cells. HCMV seropositivity marked seven of the eight sequenced donors; one was seronegative.

V is TRBV29-1 and J is TRBJ2-7, with D possibly matching TRBD1 (5 bases). The sequence derives from a woman aged 18-35 years in good health. Sequencing was carried out using PBMCs. CDR3 residues: CSVWTLSYEQYF. The CDR3 DNA follows: TGCAGCGTTTGGACACTCTCCTACGAGCAGTACTTC.